This is a list of T cell receptor beta chains from one sample in a study of shared clonotypes between healthy human individuals. TCRdb's copy holds only in-frame clones and misses some; the assay was immunoSEQ multiplex PCR. The sample has roughly 1,600,000 clones; approximately 98.5% are singletons. Sample: naive CD4+ T cells sorted from blood. The receptors were sampled from a man aged 30 to 45 in good health. Both conserved end residues are part of each CDR3. The order of the fields is D gene, clone size, V gene, J gene, CDR3 protein, CDR3 DNA. A D gene is named only where the DNA matches it firmly. Rows may omit the clone size; those that give it use once, few, many or a size class.

-	-	TRBV18	TRBJ2-1	CASSPPRGAGVAEGTYNEQFF	TGTGCCAGCTCACCCCCTCGGGGGGCGGGAGTGGCGGAGGGGACCTACAATGAGCAGTTCTTC
-	-	TRBV6-6	TRBJ1-5	CASSYPPDQPQHF	TGTGCCAGCAGTTACCCCCCCGATCAGCCCCAGCATTTT
-	-	TRBV25-1	TRBJ1-4	CASNRGPNEKLFF	TGTGCCAGTAACCGGGGCCCTAATGAAAAACTGTTTTTT
-	-	TRBV7-2	TRBJ2-3	CASSSGPSYTDTQYF	TGTGCCAGCAGCTCAGGACCCTCCTACACAGATACGCAGTATTTT
-	-	TRBV7-9	TRBJ2-1	CASSLLRSGSNEQFF	TGTGCCAGCAGCTTACTTAGGTCGGGATCCAATGAGCAGTTCTTC
-	-	TRBV7-9	TRBJ2-7	CASSFQYEQYF	TGTGCCAGCAGCTTCCAGTACGAGCAGTACTTC
TRBD1	-	TRBV7-9	TRBJ1-4	CASSLGQGLNEKLFF	TGTGCCAGCAGCTTGGGACAGGGACTTAATGAAAAACTGTTTTTT
TRBD1	-	TRBV2	TRBJ1-2	CASSVAGQWGYTF	TGTGCCAGCAGCGTAGCGGGACAGTGGGGCTACACCTTC
-	-	TRBV6-9	TRBJ2-3	CASPPGPEDGNTDTQYF	TGTGCCAGCCCACCAGGGCCAGAGGACGGAAACACAGATACGCAGTATTTT
TRBD2	-	TRBV7-9	TRBJ2-3	CASSPGGLAGIGRTDTQYF	TGTGCCAGCAGCCCGGGGGGACTAGCGGGAATTGGTCGGACAGATACGCAGTATTTT
TRBD2	once	TRBV7-8	TRBJ2-7	CASSPPLGLAREQYF	TGTGCCAGCAGCCCACCTTTAGGACTAGCGCGCGAGCAGTACTTC
TRBD2	once	TRBV19	TRBJ2-3	CASSISGTKDTQYF	TGTGCCAGTTCCATTAGCGGGACTAAAGATACGCAGTATTTT
TRBD2	-	TRBV10-3	TRBJ2-5	CAIKIAGEETQYF	TGTGCCATCAAAATAGCGGGAGAAGAGACCCAGTACTTC
-	-	TRBV10-3	TRBJ2-7	CAISELADYPEQYF	TGTGCCATCAGTGAGTTAGCGGATTACCCCGAGCAGTACTTC
-	-	TRBV11-2	TRBJ2-5	CASSFRRVLASGETQYF	TGTGCCAGCAGCTTTAGAAGAGTGTTAGCCAGTGGAGAGACCCAGTACTTC
-	-	TRBV14	TRBJ1-5	CASSRERTNHQPQHF	TGTGCCAGCAGTCGAGAGCGGACAAACCATCAGCCCCAGCATTTT
-	-	TRBV9	TRBJ2-7	CASSVGWGNEQYF	TGTGCCAGCAGCGTAGGGTGGGGAAACGAGCAGTACTTC
TRBD1	-	TRBV27	TRBJ2-7	CASSRGTGLSYEQYF	TGTGCCAGCAGTCGTGGGACAGGGTTATCCTACGAGCAGTACTTC
-	-	TRBV5-6	TRBJ2-7	CASSLRPAREQYF	TGTGCCAGCAGCTTGAGACCAGCTCGCGAGCAGTACTTC
TRBD2	-	TRBV7-7	TRBJ2-1	CASSLAGEGNEQFF	TGTGCTAGCAGCTTAGCGGGTGAGGGGAATGAGCAGTTCTTC
-	-	TRBV7-8	TRBJ1-1	CASSLGSRGTEAFF	TGTGCCAGCAGCTTGGGGTCAAGAGGGACTGAAGCTTTCTTT
-	-	TRBV6-5	TRBJ1-1	CASSYLTGNTEAFF	TGTGCCAGCAGTTACCTAACAGGGAACACTGAAGCTTTCTTT
TRBD1	once	TRBV5-1	TRBJ2-4	CASSTGGADIQYF	TGCGCCAGCAGCACAGGGGGCGCGGACATTCAGTACTTC
-	-	TRBV2	TRBJ2-1	CASSDTGINEQFF	TGTGCCAGCAGTGATACGGGAATCAATGAGCAGTTCTTC
TRBD1	-	TRBV6-1	TRBJ1-5	CASSATGGSNQPQHF	TGTGCCAGCAGTGCCACAGGGGGTAGCAATCAGCCCCAGCATTTT
TRBD1	once	TRBV11-3	TRBJ2-7	CASSLRDSHEQYF	TGTGCCAGCAGCTTAAGGGACAGCCACGAGCAGTACTTC
-	-	TRBV11-2	TRBJ1-3	CASSLDGHSGNTIYF	TGTGCCAGCAGCTTAGATGGGCACTCTGGAAACACCATATATTTT
-	once	TRBV28	TRBJ2-7	CASSVTAGPSYEQYF	TGTGCCAGCAGTGTTACGGCAGGGCCCTCCTACGAGCAGTACTTC
-	-	TRBV5-1	TRBJ2-7	CASSPGLTGPYEQYF	TGCGCCAGCAGCCCTGGGTTAACAGGGCCCTACGAGCAGTACTTC
TRBD1	-	TRBV18	TRBJ2-7	CASSPGTGAYEQYF	TGTGCCAGCTCACCAGGTACAGGGGCCTACGAGCAGTACTTC
-	-	TRBV19	TRBJ2-5	CASSIRGGSATQYF	TGTGCCAGTAGTATTCGAGGGGGGAGCGCGACTCAGTACTTC
TRBD2	-	TRBV5-1	TRBJ2-3	CASSLATSGTTDTQYF	TGCGCCAGCAGCTTGGCGACTAGCGGGACCACAGATACGCAGTATTTT
-	-	TRBV6-5	TRBJ2-1	CASSYWNWDEQFF	TGTGCCAGCAGTTACTGGAACTGGGATGAGCAGTTCTTC
-	-	TRBV15	TRBJ2-3	CATSRERPRDTQYF	TGTGCCACCAGCAGAGAGCGACCGCGAGATACGCAGTATTTT
TRBD2	once	TRBV28	TRBJ2-1	CASTTSGSSHEQFF	TGTGCCAGTACGACTAGCGGGAGTTCCCATGAGCAGTTCTTC
-	-	TRBV10-1	TRBJ2-7	CASSESSQYEQYF	TGCGCCAGCAGTGAGTCGAGTCAATACGAGCAGTACTTC
-	-	TRBV9	TRBJ2-3	CASSVDRPSSTDTQYF	TGTGCCAGCAGCGTAGACCGACCCTCTAGCACAGATACGCAGTATTTT
-	-	TRBV19	TRBJ2-5	CASSRTKETQYF	TGTGCCAGTAGCCGGACGAAAGAGACCCAGTACTTC
-	-	TRBV29-1	TRBJ1-4	CSVTKDSKNEKLFF	TGCAGCGTGACGAAAGACTCAAAGAATGAAAAACTGTTTTTT